Detailed here is one TCR beta chain. Its target is unknown. Memory CD4+ cells were the fraction left after CD45RA+ naive selection. The data belong to a study of shared clonotypes between healthy human individuals. Study-wide findings and caveats: Naive subsets, compared against memory subsets, generally had larger estimated richness values. About 5.2% was the fraction of naive CD4 clonotypes found shared across a few donors.

The protocol was immunoSEQ multiplex PCR, while the TCRdb copy is restricted to in-frame clones and leaves out a portion. Among about 2.4 million clones listed, 80% to 95% were seen once. Deletions cut 3 bases from V and 2 bases from J, with 14 bases between. CDR1 and CDR2 (germline): MDHEN, SYDVKM. This CDR3 spans 16 amino acids. The sequenced sample consisted of naive CD4+ T cells from PBMCs. Subset: CD45RA+ positively selected. The sequence was collected from a man younger than 30 in good health. Some clones in this sample may be carry-over from other donors' samples. The chain carries TRBV28 and TRBJ1-5, with D perhaps matching TRBD1 (6 bases). The chain's CDR3 is CASSFGGQGGNQPQHF. In DNA form, the CDR3 reads TGTGCCAGCAGTTTCGGGGGCCAAGGGGGCAATCAGCCCCAGCATTTT.